The text below deals with one TCR beta chain. As originally analysed: Amplification of reference gene primers provided the estimated nucleated cell counts. Measured with immunoSEQ multiplex PCR; TCRdb has only the in-frame clones, and not every one. V and J calls and clone size are given by that table; D and trimming were obtained from the DNA. The sample lists roughly 410,000 clones, about nine tenths occurring once. These data originate in a study of blood T cell repertoires in COVID-19. Study details: Researchers got acute and convalescent COVID-19 samples from the United States, Italy and Spain.

A Seattle source enrolled patients during active infection and followed them longitudinally. Looked up from germline, CDR1 is KGHSH and CDR2 is LQKENI. This CDR3 region has 16 residues. Trimming removed 1 base from V and 6 bases from J; junction bases left unmatched: 5. The rearrangement uses TRBV18 and TRBJ1-6, with TRBD1 matching 8 bases. This TCR derives from a woman aged 35 to 49 with COVID-19, enrolled during active disease. The sample comprised peripheral blood. CDR3 sequence reads: CASSPLGQALNSPLHF. The CDR3, as DNA: TGTGCCAGCTCACCACTGGGACAGGCCCTTAATTCACCCCTCCACTTT.